Detailed here is one T cell receptor beta chain. This entry comes from a study of blood T cell repertoires in COVID-19. Study overall: Sources were T cells, B-cell-depleted T cells, or PBMCs; the material itself was cDNA or gDNA.

CDR3 length equals 17 residues. Trimming took 7 bases from V and 0 from J, leaving 21 bases between them. Germline CDR1 and CDR2: MDHEN and SYDVKM. Authors' processing steps: For nucleated cells, counts were estimated from reference gene primer amplification. Sequencing was performed with immunoSEQ multiplex PCR; in TCRdb, only in-frame clones are kept and a portion is missing. D and trimming come from the DNA, and the V and J calls and clone size come from that table. Among some 310,000 clones listed, 90% were seen once. Input material: peripheral blood. The TCR was taken from a woman in her thirties or forties with COVID-19, enrolled during active disease. The chain employs TRBV28 and TRBJ2-5, with a weak D call TRBD2 (5 bases). In nucleotides, the CDR3 is TGTGCCAGCACCCTACCCCCCCGGGGTCTATACCAAGAGACCCAGTACTTC. Protein sequence: CASTLPPRGLYQETQYF.